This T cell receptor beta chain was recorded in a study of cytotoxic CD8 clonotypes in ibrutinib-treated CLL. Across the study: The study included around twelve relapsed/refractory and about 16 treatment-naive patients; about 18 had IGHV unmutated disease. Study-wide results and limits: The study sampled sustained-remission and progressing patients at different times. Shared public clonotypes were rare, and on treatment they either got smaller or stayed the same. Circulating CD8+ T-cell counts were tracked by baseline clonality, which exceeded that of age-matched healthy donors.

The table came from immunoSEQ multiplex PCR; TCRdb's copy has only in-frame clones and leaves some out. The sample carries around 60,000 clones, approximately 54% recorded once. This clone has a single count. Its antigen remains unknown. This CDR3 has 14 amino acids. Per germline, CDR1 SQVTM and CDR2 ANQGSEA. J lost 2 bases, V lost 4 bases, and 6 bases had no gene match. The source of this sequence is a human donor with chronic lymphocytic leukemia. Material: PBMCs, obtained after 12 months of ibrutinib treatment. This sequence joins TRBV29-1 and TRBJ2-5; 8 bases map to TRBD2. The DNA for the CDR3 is TGCAGCGTTGCCAGCGGGGGCAAACAAGAGACCCAGTACTTC. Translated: CSVASGGKQETQYF. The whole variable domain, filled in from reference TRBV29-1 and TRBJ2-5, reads SAVISQKPSRDICQRGTSLTIQCQVDSQVTMMFWYRQQPGQSLTLIATANQGSEATYESGFVIDKFPISRPNLTFSTLTVSNMSPEDSSIYLCSVASGGKQETQYFGPGTRLLVL.